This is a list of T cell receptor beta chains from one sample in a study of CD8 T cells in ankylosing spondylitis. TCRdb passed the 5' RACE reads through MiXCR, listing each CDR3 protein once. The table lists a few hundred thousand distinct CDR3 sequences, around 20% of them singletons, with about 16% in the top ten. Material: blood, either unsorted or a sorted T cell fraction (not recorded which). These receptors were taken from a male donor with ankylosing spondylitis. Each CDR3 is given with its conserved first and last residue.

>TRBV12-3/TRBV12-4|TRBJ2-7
CASRVSGVYEQYF
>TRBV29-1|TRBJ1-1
CSVVGTGVFTEAFF
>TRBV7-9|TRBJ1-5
CASSPPGDVSQPQHF
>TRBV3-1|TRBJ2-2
CASSRASEGTGELFF
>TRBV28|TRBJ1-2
CASTSRDRGWGYTF
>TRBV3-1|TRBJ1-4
CASSPPGVTRELFF
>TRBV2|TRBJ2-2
CASTEFPVGELFF
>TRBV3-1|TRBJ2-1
CASSLLRASGDNEQFF
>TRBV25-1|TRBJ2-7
CASRPAGAPYEQYF
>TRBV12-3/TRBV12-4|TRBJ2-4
CASSLRGGLAKNIQYF
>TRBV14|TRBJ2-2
CASSHLWTGELFF
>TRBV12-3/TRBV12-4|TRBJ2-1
CASTSGTSGSGEQFF
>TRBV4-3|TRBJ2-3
CASSQERRSQYF
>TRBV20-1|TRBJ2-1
CSVAPGLNYNEQFF
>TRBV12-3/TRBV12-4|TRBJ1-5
CASSIDRGEGNQPQHF
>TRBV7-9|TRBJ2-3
CASTQWGTVSTDTQYF
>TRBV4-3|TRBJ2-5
CASSQDLAGEWETQYF
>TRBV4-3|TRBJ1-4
CASSQEVGRNNEKLFF
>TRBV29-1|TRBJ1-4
CSVGGPLNEKLFF
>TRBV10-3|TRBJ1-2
CAIPGQGVSGYTF
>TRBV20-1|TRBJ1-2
CSADTTNNYGYTF
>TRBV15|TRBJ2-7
CATSNHGGPYEQYF
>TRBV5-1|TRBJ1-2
CASSRTRPEFNYGYTF
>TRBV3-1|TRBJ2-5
CASSRGAGEETQYF
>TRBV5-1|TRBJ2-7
CASSLQTGDHEQYF
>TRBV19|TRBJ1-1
CASTSIGRTTEAFF
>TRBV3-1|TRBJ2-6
CASSQENSGANVLTF
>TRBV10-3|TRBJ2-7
CAISGGRVGYEQYF
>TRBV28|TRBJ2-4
CASSTQGAGNIQYF
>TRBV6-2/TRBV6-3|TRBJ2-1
CASKETSGKDEQFF
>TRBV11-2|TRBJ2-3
CASSQQGSTDTQYF
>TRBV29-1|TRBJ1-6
CSAQDSLNSPLHF
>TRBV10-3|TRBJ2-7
CAISSAGRSGEQYF
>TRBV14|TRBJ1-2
CASSQVAGTNYGYTF
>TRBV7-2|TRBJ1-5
CASSGRRGNQPQHF
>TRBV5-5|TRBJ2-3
CASSLYQDTDTQYF
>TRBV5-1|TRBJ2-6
CASSTDSTASVLTF
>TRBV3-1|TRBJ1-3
CASSEIRNTIYF
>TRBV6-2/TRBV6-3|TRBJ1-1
CASSYSGQMNTEAFF
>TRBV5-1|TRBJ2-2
CASSLGNRGLPGELFF
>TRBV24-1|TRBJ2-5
CATSDSGPMGETQYF
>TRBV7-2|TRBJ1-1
CASSLRLSGTNTEAFF
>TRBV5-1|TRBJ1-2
CASSSSQLGGYTF
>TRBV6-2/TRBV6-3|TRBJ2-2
CASSYLTPGQGYANTGELFF
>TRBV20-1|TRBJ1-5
CSAPDTLNQPQHF
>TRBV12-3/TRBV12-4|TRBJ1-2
CASNLGLSRGYGYTF
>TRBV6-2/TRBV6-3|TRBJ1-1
CASSSPGDPNTEAFF
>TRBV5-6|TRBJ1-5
CASSTLVTPYQPQHF
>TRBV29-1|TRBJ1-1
CSVDALGQGNTEAFF
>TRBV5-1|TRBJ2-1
CASSLVAGSYNEQFF